This TCR beta chain was observed in a study of tumor-infiltrating lymphocytes in primary liver carcinoma. Starting material for RNA and DNA co-extraction consisted of roughly 19-34 mg of unsorted bulk tissue. Making TCR beta cDNA involved around 500 ng total RNA and a constant-region primer. Libraries for TCR beta were built through three nested multiplex PCR rounds, which together made up a slightly modified ARM-PCR procedure. TRBV1-TRBV30 forward primers paired with a C-beta reverse primer drove the first two PCR rounds, approximately 11 cycles each. From the multiplex PCR reads, TCRdb called clonotypes with MiXCR, one entry per CDR3 protein. The sample includes roughly 100,000 distinct CDR3 sequences, 69% of them seen just once. V was pared by 10 bases and J by 3 bases, with 13 bases between. Per the germline V gene, CDR1 is MNHEY and CDR2 is SVGAGI. This CDR3 has 13 residues.

The chain carries TRBV6-5 and TRBJ1-5, with unresolved D. Sequencing was carried out using liver tumor tissue from sampling region 5. This sample's subset: tumor region T5, tumor centre. The receptor's source is a woman aged 60-75 years with primary liver carcinoma and hepatitis B virus infection. CDR3 sequence reads: CANSYGFNQPQHF. The CDR3 nucleotides read TGTGCCAACAGCTATGGATTCAATCAGCCCCAGCATTTT.